This T cell receptor beta chain was obtained from a study of T-cell memory formation after mild COVID-19. TCRdb re-called the 5' RACE reads through MiXCR, storing one row per CDR3 protein. This sample carries over 250,000 distinct CDR3 sequences, approximately 15% of them seen once, and the ten largest clones take approximately 23%. This clonotype was seen many times. CDR1 is SGHDT and CDR2 is YYEEEE in the germline V gene. The CDR3 totals 14 residues. Trimming pared 4 bases from V and 5 bases from J, leaving 15 bases between. The origin of this receptor is a man between 18 and 35 years old who had mild COVID-19 (a few samples of this study predate the infection). Cell type and time point are not known. Sequenced material: PBMCs or a T cell subset sorted from them (not recorded which). V usage is TRBV5-6 and J usage is TRBJ2-5, with TRBD2 as a possible D gene (6 bases). CDR3 bases: TGTGCCAGCAGCCTCCTTGGGGGGAAGGAGACCCAGTACTTC. Its protein product is CASSLLGGKETQYF.